These T cell receptor beta chains were read from a single sample in a study of CD4 and CD8 cells across lung adenocarcinoma regions. MiXCR, applied by TCRdb to the PCR reads, yields one record per CDR3 protein. The table includes thousands of distinct CDR3 sequences, approximately 67% detected once. Sequenced sample: CD4+ T cells from the center of a lung tumor. These receptors were collected from a female donor with lung adenocarcinoma. The CD4 and CD8 labels of this study may be unreliable. The CDR3 runs from the conserved cysteine through the conserved F or W. D genes are given only for firm matches. Clone size is stated in some rows and not others, as once, few, many or a class when expanded.

>large|TRBV6-6|TRBJ2-5|TRBD1
CASSYPRGTYQETQYF
TGTGCCAGCAGTTACCCCAGGGGGACGTACCAAGAGACCCAGTACTTC
>NA|TRBV6-5|TRBJ2-1|TRBD1
CASSYGTGGYEQFF
TGTGCCAGCAGTTATGGGACAGGGGGCTATGAGCAGTTCTTC
>NA|TRBV6-5|TRBJ2-1|TRBD1
CASSYSGTGPDEQFF
TGTGCCAGCAGTTACTCCGGGACAGGGCCCGATGAGCAGTTCTTC
>few|TRBV6-1|TRBJ1-6|NA
CASNTGGPPLSNSPLHF
TGTGCCAGCAACACGGGGGGCCCTCCTTTGAGCAATTCACCCCTCCACTTT
>NA|TRBV6-1|TRBJ2-1|NA
CASREDSYQYNEQFF
TGTGCCAGCAGGGAAGACAGCTATCAATACAATGAGCAGTTCTTC
>NA|TRBV11-2|TRBJ2-2|NA
CASSLFSDSYTGELFF
TGTGCCAGCAGCTTATTCTCAGACAGTTACACCGGGGAGCTGTTTTTT
>NA|TRBV6-1|TRBJ1-5|NA
CASRGGSNQPQHF
TGTGCCAGCAGAGGAGGTAGCAATCAGCCCCAGCATTTT
>NA|TRBV6-1|TRBJ1-2|TRBD1
CASSEAGTGVSGYTF
TGTGCCAGCAGTGAAGCTGGGACAGGGGTCTCTGGCTACACCTTC
>NA|TRBV6-1|TRBJ2-1|NA
CASRAGRSSYNEQFF
TGTGCCAGCAGGGCGGGACGTAGCTCCTACAATGAGCAGTTCTTC
>NA|TRBV6-5|TRBJ2-7|TRBD1
CASSSRDRVHEQYF
TGTGCCAGCAGTTCCCGGGACAGGGTGCACGAGCAGTACTTC
>NA|TRBV6-5|TRBJ2-5|TRBD1
CASSSHQGVETQYF
TGTGCCAGCAGTTCCCACCAGGGGGTTGAGACCCAGTACTTC
>NA|TRBV7-2|TRBJ2-5|NA
CASSLAVGGGQETQYF
TGTGCCAGCAGCTTAGCGGTAGGAGGAGGGCAAGAGACCCAGTACTTC
>few|TRBV7-3|TRBJ2-3|NA
CASSLRQSTDTQYF
TGTGCCAGCAGCTTACGACAGTCCACAGATACGCAGTATTTT
>once|TRBV7-2|TRBJ2-3|NA
CASRGREGGDTDTQYF
TGTGCCAGCAGGGGGCGCGAGGGCGGAGACACAGATACCCAGTATTTC
>NA|TRBV6-1|TRBJ1-6|NA
CASGRTNSPLHF
TGTGCCAGCGGGCGGACTAATTCACCCCTCCACTTT
>NA|TRBV7-9|TRBJ2-1|NA
CASSLARLTEDEQFF
TGTGCCAGCAGCTTAGCGCGGTTGACCGAGGATGAGCAGTTCTTC
>NA|TRBV7-2|TRBJ2-3|NA
CASGAREGGDTDTQYF
TGTGCCAGCGGGGCCCGAGAGGGCGGAGACACAGATACCCAGTATTTC
>NA|TRBV11-3|TRBJ2-1|NA
CASSSPLRVEQFF
TGTGCCAGCAGCTCGCCCTTGAGAGTTGAGCAGTTCTTC
>NA|TRBV6-8|TRBJ2-4|NA
CASSGLCGKDTQYF
TGCGCCAGCAGTGGGCTGTGTGGGAAAGACACTCAGTACTTC
>few|TRBV4-1|TRBJ2-5|TRBD2
CASRATRGGGETQYF
TGCGCCAGCAGAGCTACCCGGGGGGGGGGGGAGACCCAGTACTTC
>NA|TRBV6-1|TRBJ1-6|NA
CASNTGANYNSPLHF
TGTGCCAGCAATACGGGGGCGAACTATAATTCACCCCTCCACTTT
>NA|TRBV10-1|TRBJ1-1|NA
CASSPQANTEAFF
TGCGCCAGCAGTCCACAGGCGAACACTGAAGCTTTCTTT
>NA|TRBV12-3/TRBV12-4|TRBJ2-5|NA
CASTIGRTFQETQYF
TGTGCCAGCACAATCGGACGGACGTTCCAAGAGACCCAGTACTTC
>NA|TRBV12-3/TRBV12-4|TRBJ2-1|NA
CASSFLSYNEQFF
TGTGCCAGCAGTTTCTTGTCCTACAATGAGCAGTTCTTC
>NA|TRBV6-2/TRBV6-3|TRBJ2-1|NA
CASRTHQGSDPLGQFF
TGTGCCAGCAGGACTCATCAGGGGTCAGACCCTCTTGGGCAGTTCTTC
>NA|TRBV7-9|TRBJ2-3|NA
CASSYQLGTSTDTQYF
TGTGCCAGCAGCTACCAGCTGGGAACTAGCACAGATACGCAGTATTTT
>NA|TRBV6-1|TRBJ1-1|TRBD1
CASSPYRGTNTEAFF
TGTGCCAGCAGTCCTTACAGGGGGACGAACACTGAAGCTTTCTTT
>NA|TRBV7-2|TRBJ2-1|NA
CASSLAKMDEQFF
TGTGCCAGCAGCTTAGCGAAGATGGATGAGCAGTTTTTC
>NA|TRBV7-8|TRBJ2-5|TRBD1
CASTGTGKKTQYF
TGTGCCAGCACCGGGACAGGGAAGAAGACCCAGTACTTC
>once|TRBV11-2|TRBJ2-5|NA
CASSHAGETQYF
TGTGCCAGCAGCCATGCTGGAGAGACCCAGTACTTC
>NA|TRBV12-3/TRBV12-4|TRBJ2-5|TRBD2
CASKLGLAASSYNEQYF
TGTGCCAGCAAGCTGGGACTAGCGGCAAGCTCCTACAATGAGCAGTACTTC
>few|TRBV6-1|TRBJ2-7|NA
CASSEDLKTQRCEQYF
TGTGCCAGCAGTGAAGACCTTAAGACCCAAAGGTGCGAGCAGTACTTC
>NA|TRBV6-1|TRBJ2-1|TRBD2
CASRQTSGSNEQFF
TGTGCCAGCAGGCAGACTAGCGGGAGCAATGAGCAGTTCTTC
>NA|TRBV6-1|TRBJ1-4|NA
CASSDITSGLLRGDEKLFF
TGTGCCAGCAGTGATATCACATCCGGGCTCCTGAGGGGTGATGAAAAACTGTTTTTT
>NA|TRBV10-3|TRBJ2-7|TRBD1
CAIRQGSFNEQYF
TGTGCCATCCGACAGGGTTCGTTCAACGAGCAGTACTTC
>NA|TRBV7-6|TRBJ2-5|TRBD2
CASSFGLAGGRLKGETQYF
TGTGCCAGCAGCTTTGGACTAGCGGGAGGGAGGCTAAAGGGGGAGACCCAGTACTTC
>large|TRBV10-1|TRBJ2-1|NA
CASSDGGGEYNEQFF
TGCGCCAGCAGTGACGGCGGTGGAGAATACAATGAGCAGTTCTTC
>NA|TRBV6-2/TRBV6-3|TRBJ2-3|NA
CASSSIRELADTQYF
TGTGCCAGCAGCAGTATTCGAGAGTTGGCAGATACGCAGTATTTT
>few|TRBV7-2|TRBJ2-2|TRBD2
CASSLDPAGINGELFF
TGTGCCAGCAGCTTAGACCCAGCGGGGATCAACGGGGAGCTGTTTTTT
>NA|TRBV25-1|TRBJ2-7|TRBD2
CASTAGGQAAKETQYF
TGTGCCAGCACGGCGGGAGGGCAAGCAGCCAAAGAGACGCAGTACTTC
>NA|TRBV6-1|TRBJ2-1|NA
CASSPLMMGGYNEQFF
TGTGCCAGCAGTCCCCTCATGATGGGGGGATACAATGAGCAGTTCTTC
>few|TRBV3-1|TRBJ2-3|TRBD2
CASSQALAGTDTQYF
TGTGCCAGCAGCCAAGCCCTAGCGGGAACAGATACGCAGTATTTT
>NA|TRBV10-2|TRBJ2-2|NA
CASSESSTGELFF
TGCGCCAGCAGTGAGTCAAGCACCGGGGAGCTGTTTTTT
>NA|TRBV6-1|TRBJ2-5|TRBD2
CASRPRDRGGKETQYF
TGTGCCAGCAGACCCCGGGACCGCGGGGGAAAAGAGACCCAGTACTTC
>NA|TRBV6-5|TRBJ2-2|TRBD1
CASSYSRDRGAGELFF
TGTGCCAGCAGTTACTCCCGGGACAGGGGGGCCGGGGAGCTGTTTTTT
>once|TRBV11-2|TRBJ2-1|TRBD2
CASSSTRRLAGYNEQFF
TGTGCCAGCAGCTCTACCCGTAGACTAGCGGGATACAATGAGCAGTTCTTC
>NA|TRBV6-5|TRBJ2-2|TRBD2
CASSYSGGRGNTGELFF
TGTGCCAGCAGTTACTCAGGCGGGAGGGGAAACACCGGGGAGCTGTTTTTT
>NA|TRBV10-1|TRBJ1-1|NA
CASSESQAPSPEAFF
TGCGCCAGCAGTGAATCACAGGCACCTAGTCCTGAAGCTTTCTTT
>NA|TRBV6-1|TRBJ2-7|NA
CATSLGPSRGGEQYF
TGTGCCACCTCCCTGGGGCCTTCGCGGGGCGGCGAGCAGTACTTC
>NA|TRBV6-1|TRBJ2-4|TRBD2
CASSEAGGALNIQYF
TGTGCCAGCAGTGAAGCCGGGGGGGCCCTAAACATTCAGTACTTC
>NA|TRBV12-5|TRBJ2-7|TRBD2
CASGLGLAGPYEQYF
TGTGCTAGTGGTTTGGGACTAGCGGGACCCTACGAGCAGTACTTC
>once|TRBV11-1|TRBJ2-1|NA
CASSLGQVGEQFF
TGTGCCAGCAGCTTAGGGCAGGTTGGTGAGCAGTTCTTC
>NA|TRBV6-1|TRBJ2-1|TRBD2
CASSPPGLIQWEQFF
TGTGCCAGCAGTCCCCCGGGACTAATACAGTGGGAGCAGTTCTTC
>NA|TRBV6-5|TRBJ2-7|NA
CASSYYYEQYF
TGTGCCAGCAGTTACTACTACGAGCAGTACTTC
>NA|TRBV7-2|TRBJ2-5|TRBD2
CASSSPRGGGAHETQYF
TGTGCCAGCAGCTCCCCCAGGGGCGGGGGGGCTCATGAGACCCAGTACTTC
>NA|TRBV6-1|TRBJ2-2|NA
CASRAGELFF
TGTGCCAGCAGGGCCGGGGAGCTGTTCTTC
>NA|TRBV6-1|TRBJ2-3|TRBD2
CASIPSGRVWFAQYF
TGTGCCAGCATCCCTAGCGGGAGAGTATGGTTTGCGCAGTATTTT
>few|TRBV7-6|TRBJ2-3|NA
CASSLVDPADRDNFTDTQYF
TGTGCCAGCAGCTTAGTGGACCCGGCAGACCGGGACAACTTCACAGATACGCAGTATTTT
>few|TRBV10-3|TRBJ2-1|NA
CAITYRDRPYNEQFF
TGTGCCATTACGTATCGGGACCGTCCCTACAATGAGCAGTTCTTC